Sequencing of this T cell receptor (beta chain) was carried out in a study of T cells in Graves' hyperthyroidism and ophthalmopathy. Regarding the study as a whole: The model anticipated ophthalmopathy a median about 7 months pre-onset.

This clonotype was observed at least ten times. Antigen specificity is unknown. Amplified TCR beta CDR3 regions came from RNA transcripts. With the HTBI primer set, the TCR CDR3 went through a first round of RT-PCR. TCRdb passed the multiplex PCR reads through MiXCR, listing each CDR3 protein once. Of approximately 590,000 distinct CDR3 sequences listed, 15% to 18% are singletons. The diagnoses drew upon clinical symptoms, serum thyroxine and TRAb, thyroid ultrasound and orbital computed tomography. This clonotype was obtained from a woman in her 30s with Graves' hyperthyroidism. The specimen was blood.

CDR3 nucleotides: TGTGCCAGCAGCTCGACCGGGACTAGCATTAATGAGCAGTTCTTC. It translates to CASSSTGTSINEQFF. The genes are TRBV7-3 and TRBJ2-1; 9 bases line up with TRBD2. In germline, CDR1 is SGHTA, CDR2 FQGTGA. This CDR3 region has 15 residues. V shed 4 bases, J shed 7 bases, and the junction held 8 bases outside the gene matches.